The clone carrying this TCR beta chain was counted at least ten times. Its specificity is unknown. The source of the sample is a study of identical twins. General study findings and limits: Sharing of beta out-of-frame sequences by twins showed a weaker excess. Model-predicted out-of-frame TCR alpha sharing fell below observed values in monozygotic twins. There is a chance that invariant MAIT and iNKT cells partially muddied zero-insertion analyses.

Template switching added a universal primer site, and cDNA bore unique molecular identifiers. TCRdb recomputed calls from the 5' RACE reads with MiXCR, one row per CDR3 protein. This repertoire shows nearly 900,000 distinct CDR3 sequences, roughly 12% found once; its top ten account for roughly 1.6%. The CDR3 spans 14 residues. Germline V gives CDR1 WSHSY, CDR2 SAAADI. The germline V and J ends were trimmed by 6 bases and 8 bases, with 16 bases remaining between them. The same specimen was also included in a second study, on yellow fever vaccine responses in identical twins.

This chain uses TRBV10-2 with TRBJ1-4, with a weak D call TRBD1 (5 bases). The sequence came from a woman between 18 and 29 years old in good health. What was sequenced was PBMCs. CDR3 amino acids: CASRTGTEGEKLFF. The CDR3 nucleotides are TGCGCCAGCAGGACGGGAACCGAGGGGGAAAAACTGTTTTTT.